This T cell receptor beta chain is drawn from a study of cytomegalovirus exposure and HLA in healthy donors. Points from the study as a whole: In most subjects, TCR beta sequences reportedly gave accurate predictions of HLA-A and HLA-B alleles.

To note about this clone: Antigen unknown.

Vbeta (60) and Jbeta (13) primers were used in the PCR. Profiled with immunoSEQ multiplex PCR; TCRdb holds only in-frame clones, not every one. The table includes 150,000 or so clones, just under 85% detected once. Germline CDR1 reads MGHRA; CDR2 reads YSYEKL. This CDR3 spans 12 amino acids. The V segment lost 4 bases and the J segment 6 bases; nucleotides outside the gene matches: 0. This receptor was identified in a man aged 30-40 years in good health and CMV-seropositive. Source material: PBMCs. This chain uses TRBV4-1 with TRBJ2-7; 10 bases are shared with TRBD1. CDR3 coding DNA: TGCGCCAGCAGCCGGGACAGGGGCGAGCAGTACTTC. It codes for CASSRDRGEQYF.